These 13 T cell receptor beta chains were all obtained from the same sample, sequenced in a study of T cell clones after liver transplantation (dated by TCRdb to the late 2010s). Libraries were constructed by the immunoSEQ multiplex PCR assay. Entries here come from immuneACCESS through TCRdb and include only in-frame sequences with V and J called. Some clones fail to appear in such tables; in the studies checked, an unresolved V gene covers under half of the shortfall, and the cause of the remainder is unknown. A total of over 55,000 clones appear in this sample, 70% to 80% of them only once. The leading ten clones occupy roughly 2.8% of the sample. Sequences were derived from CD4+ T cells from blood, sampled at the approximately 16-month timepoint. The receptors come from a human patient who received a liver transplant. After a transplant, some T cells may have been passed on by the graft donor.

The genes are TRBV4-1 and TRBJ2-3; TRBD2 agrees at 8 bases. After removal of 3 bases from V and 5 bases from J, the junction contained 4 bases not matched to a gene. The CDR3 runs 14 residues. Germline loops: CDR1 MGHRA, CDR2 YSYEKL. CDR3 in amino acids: CASSHGLAQDTQYF. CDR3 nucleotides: TGCGCCAGCAGCCATGGACTAGCTCAAGATACGCAGTATTTT.

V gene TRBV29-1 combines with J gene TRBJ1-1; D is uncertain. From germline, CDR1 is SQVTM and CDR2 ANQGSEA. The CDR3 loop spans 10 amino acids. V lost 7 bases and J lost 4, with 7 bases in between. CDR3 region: CSAGLTEAFF. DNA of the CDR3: TGCAGCGCCGGGCTCACTGAAGCTTTCTTT.

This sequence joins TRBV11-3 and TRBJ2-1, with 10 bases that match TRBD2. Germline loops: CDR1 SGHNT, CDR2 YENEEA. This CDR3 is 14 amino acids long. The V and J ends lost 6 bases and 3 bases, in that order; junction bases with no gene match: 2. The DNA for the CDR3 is TGTGCCAGCAGTCTAGCGGGAGTCTACAATGAGCAGTTCTTC. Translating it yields CASSLAGVYNEQFF.

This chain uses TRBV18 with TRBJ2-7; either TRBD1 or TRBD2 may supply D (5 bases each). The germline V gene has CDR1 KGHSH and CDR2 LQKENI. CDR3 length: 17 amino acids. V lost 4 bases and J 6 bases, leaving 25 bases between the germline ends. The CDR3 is CASSLTFSGTSHGEQYF. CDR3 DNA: TGTGCCAGCTCACTAACCTTTTCCGGGACCAGTCACGGCGAGCAGTACTTC.

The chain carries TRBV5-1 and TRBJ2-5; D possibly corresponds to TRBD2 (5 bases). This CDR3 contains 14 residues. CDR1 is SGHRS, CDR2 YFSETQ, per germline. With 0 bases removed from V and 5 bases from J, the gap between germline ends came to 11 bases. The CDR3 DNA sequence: TGCGCCAGCAGCTTGGGACGTTGGAGGGAGACCCAGTACTTC. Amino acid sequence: CASSLGRWRETQYF.

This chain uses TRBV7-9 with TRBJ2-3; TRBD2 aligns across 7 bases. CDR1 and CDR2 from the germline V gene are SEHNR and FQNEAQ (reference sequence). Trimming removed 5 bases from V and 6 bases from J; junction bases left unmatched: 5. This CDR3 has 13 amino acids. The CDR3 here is CASSETSPDTQYF. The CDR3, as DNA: TGTGCCAGCAGCGAGACTAGCCCCGATACGCAGTATTTT.

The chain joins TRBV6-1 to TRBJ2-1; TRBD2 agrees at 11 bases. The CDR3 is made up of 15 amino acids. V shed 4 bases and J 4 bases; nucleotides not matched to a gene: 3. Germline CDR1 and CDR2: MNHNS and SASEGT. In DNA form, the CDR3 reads TGTGCCAGCAGTGGGGGGACTAGCGGTTACAATGAGCAGTTCTTC. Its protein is CASSGGTSGYNEQFF.

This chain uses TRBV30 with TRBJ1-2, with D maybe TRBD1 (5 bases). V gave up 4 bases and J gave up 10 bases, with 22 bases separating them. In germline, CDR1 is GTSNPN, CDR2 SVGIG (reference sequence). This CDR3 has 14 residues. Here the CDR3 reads CAWIKRGHMEVYTF. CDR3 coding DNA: TGTGCCTGGATCAAAAGGGGCCATATGGAAGTCTACACCTTC.

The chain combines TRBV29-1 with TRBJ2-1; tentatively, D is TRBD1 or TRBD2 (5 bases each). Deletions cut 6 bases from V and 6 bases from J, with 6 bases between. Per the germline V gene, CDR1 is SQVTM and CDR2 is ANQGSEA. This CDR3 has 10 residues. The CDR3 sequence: CSVGANEQFF. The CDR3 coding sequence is TGCAGCGTCGGGGCCAATGAGCAGTTCTTC.

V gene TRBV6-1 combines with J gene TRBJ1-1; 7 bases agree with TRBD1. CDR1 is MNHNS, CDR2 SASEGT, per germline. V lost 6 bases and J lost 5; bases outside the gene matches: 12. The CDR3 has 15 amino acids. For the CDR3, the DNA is TGTGCCAGCAGCGATCTCCAGGGGGGAGGAACTGAAGCTTTCTTT. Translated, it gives CASSDLQGGGTEAFF.

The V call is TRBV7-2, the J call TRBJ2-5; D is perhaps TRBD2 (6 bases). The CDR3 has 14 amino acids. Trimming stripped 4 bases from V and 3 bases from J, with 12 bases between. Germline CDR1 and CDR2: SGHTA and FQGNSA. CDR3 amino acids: CASSSHRTKETQYF. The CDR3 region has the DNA TGTGCCAGCAGCTCCCACCGGACTAAAGAGACCCAGTACTTC.

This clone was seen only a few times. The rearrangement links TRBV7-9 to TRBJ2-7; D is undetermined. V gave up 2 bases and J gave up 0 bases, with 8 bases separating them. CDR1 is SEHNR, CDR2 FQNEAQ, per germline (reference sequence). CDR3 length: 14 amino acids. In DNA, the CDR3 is TGTGCCAGCAGCTTATCGGTTAGCTCCTACGAGCAGTACTTC. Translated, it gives CASSLSVSSYEQYF.

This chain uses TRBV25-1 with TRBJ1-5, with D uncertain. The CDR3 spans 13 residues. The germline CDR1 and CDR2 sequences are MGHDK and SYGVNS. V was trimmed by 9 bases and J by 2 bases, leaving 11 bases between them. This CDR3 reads CASGASGNQPQHF. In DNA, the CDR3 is TGTGCCAGTGGAGCGTCCGGCAATCAGCCCCAGCATTTT.